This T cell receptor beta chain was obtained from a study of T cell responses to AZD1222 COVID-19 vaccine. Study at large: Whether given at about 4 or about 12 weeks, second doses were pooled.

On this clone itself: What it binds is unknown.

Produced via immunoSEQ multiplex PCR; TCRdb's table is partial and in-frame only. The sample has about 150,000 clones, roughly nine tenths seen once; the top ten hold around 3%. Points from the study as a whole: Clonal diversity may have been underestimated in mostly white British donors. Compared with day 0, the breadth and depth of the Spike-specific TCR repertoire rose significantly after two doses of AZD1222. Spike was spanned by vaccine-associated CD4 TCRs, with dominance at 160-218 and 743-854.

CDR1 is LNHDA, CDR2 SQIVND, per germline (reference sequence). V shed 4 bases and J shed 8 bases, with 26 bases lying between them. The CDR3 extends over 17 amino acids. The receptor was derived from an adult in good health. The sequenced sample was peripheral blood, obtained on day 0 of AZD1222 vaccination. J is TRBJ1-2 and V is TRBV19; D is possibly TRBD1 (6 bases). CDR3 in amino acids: CASSSAGTPVGEEGYTF. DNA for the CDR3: TGTGCCAGTAGTAGTGCCGGGACACCGGTAGGAGAAGAAGGCTACACCTTC.